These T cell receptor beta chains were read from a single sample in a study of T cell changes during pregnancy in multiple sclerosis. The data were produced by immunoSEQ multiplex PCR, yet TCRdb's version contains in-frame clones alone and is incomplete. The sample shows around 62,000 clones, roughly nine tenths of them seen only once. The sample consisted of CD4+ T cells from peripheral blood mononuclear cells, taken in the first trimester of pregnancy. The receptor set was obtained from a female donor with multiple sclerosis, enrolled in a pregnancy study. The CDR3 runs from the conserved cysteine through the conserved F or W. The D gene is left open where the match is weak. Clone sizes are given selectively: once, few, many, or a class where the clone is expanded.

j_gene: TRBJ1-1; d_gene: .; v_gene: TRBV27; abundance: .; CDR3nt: TGTGCCAGCAGTTTAAAACAGAACACTGAAGCTTTCTTT; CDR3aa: CASSLKQNTEAFF
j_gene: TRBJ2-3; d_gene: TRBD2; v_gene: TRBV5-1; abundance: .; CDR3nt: TGCGCCAGCAGCTTGGGGCTAGCGGGGGGTATTTCTACAGATACGCAGTATTTT; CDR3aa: CASSLGLAGGISTDTQYF
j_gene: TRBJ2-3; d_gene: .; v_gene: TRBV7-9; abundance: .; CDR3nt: TGTGCCAGCAACTTCGACAGGCAAGATACGCAGTATTTT; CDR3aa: CASNFDRQDTQYF
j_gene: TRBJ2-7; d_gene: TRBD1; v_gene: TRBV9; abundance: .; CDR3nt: TGTGCCAGCAGCGTAGGCGGGACAGGGTTCTCCTACGAGCAGTACTTC; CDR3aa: CASSVGGTGFSYEQYF
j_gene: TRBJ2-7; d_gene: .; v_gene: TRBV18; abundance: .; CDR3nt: TGTGCCAGCTCACCACCATCGGCCGGGGGTGACGAGCAGTACTTC; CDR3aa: CASSPPSAGGDEQYF
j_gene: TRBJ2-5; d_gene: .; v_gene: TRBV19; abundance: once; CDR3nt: TGTGCCAGTAGTATAAGGGTTACGCAGGGAGGCATCCAAGAGACCCAGTACTTC; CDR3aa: CASSIRVTQGGIQETQYF
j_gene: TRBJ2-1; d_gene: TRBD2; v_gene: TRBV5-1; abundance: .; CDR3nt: TGCGCCAGCAGCTTGGCCAGTGGGACTAGCGACTATGAGCAGTTCTTC; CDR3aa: CASSLASGTSDYEQFF
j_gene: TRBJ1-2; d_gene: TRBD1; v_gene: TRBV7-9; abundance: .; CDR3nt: TGTGCCAGCGTAGAAGGGGACAGGCCCTATGGCTACACCTTC; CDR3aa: CASVEGDRPYGYTF
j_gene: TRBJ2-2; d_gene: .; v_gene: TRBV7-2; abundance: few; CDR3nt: TGTGCCAGCGGCGACTTCACCGGGGAGCTGTTTTTT; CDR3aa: CASGDFTGELFF
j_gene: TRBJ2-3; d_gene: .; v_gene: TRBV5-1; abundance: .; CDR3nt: TGCGCCAGCGGTCGGTCCTCTAGCACAGATACGCAGTATTTT; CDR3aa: CASGRSSSTDTQYF
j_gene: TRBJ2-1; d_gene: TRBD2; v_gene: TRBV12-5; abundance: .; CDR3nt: TGTGCTAGTGGTTTGCCCGAAGGGCGGGGGGGTCGAAGCAATGAGCAGTTCTTC; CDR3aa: CASGLPEGRGGRSNEQFF
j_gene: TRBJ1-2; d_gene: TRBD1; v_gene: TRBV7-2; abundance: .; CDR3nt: TGTGCCAGCAGCTTAGGTGTTGGACAGGGCAGTGGCTACACCTTC; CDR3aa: CASSLGVGQGSGYTF
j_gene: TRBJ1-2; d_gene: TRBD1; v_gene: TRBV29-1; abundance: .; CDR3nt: TGCAGCGTTGAAGCAGGGGGCCCATATGGCTACACCTTC; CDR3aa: CSVEAGGPYGYTF
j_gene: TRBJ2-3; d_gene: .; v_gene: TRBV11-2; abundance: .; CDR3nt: TGTGCCAGCACCTTGGCGGGCTTATCCTATACGCAGTATTTT; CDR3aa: CASTLAGLSYTQYF
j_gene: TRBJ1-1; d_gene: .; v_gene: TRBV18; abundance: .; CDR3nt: TGTGCCAGCTCACGGATGAGAACAGGGTTTGACACTGAAGCTTTCTTT; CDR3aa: CASSRMRTGFDTEAFF
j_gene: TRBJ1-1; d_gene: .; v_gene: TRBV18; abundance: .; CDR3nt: TGTGCCAGCTCACCAGTCTTTATCCCGAACACTGAAGCTTTCTTT; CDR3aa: CASSPVFIPNTEAFF
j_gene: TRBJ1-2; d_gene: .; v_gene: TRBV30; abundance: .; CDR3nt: TGTGCCTGGAGTGTTGTAGTGAAACAGCGGTATGGCTACACCTTC; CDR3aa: CAWSVVVKQRYGYTF
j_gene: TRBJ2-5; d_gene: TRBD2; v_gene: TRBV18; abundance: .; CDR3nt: TGTGCCAGCTCAAGACTAGCGGGGGACGGGGAGACCCAGTACTTC; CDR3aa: CASSRLAGDGETQYF
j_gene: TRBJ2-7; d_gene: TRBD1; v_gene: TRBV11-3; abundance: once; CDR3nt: TGTGCCAGCAGCCCCGACAGGGCGAGCGAGCAGTACTTC; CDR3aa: CASSPDRASEQYF
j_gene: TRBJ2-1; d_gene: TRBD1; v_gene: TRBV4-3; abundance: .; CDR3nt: TGCGCCAGCAGCCCCATCCGGGACAGGGGGAATGAGCAGTTCTTC; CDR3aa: CASSPIRDRGNEQFF
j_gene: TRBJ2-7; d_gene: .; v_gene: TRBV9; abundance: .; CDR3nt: TGTGCCAGCAGCCCTCGCGTCCGCGACAGACCCTACGAGCAGTACTTC; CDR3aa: CASSPRVRDRPYEQYF
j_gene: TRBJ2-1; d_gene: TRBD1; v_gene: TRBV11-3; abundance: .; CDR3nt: TGTGCCAGCAGCTCCAGGACAGGGGGCACGGACAATGAGCAGTTCTTC; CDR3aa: CASSSRTGGTDNEQFF
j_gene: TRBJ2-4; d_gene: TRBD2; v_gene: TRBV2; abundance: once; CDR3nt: TGTGCCAGCAAACCGGGACTAGCGGGGGGTACCAAAAACATTCAGTACTTC; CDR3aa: CASKPGLAGGTKNIQYF
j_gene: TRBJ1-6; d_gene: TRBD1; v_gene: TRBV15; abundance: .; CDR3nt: TGTGCCACCAGCAGAGGTGGACAGGGGGCGCGAAATTCACCCCTCCACTTT; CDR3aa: CATSRGGQGARNSPLHF
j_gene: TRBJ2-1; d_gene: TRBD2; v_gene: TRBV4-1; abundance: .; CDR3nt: TGCGCCAGCAGCCAATCACGACTAGCGGGATACAATGAGCAGTTCTTC; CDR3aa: CASSQSRLAGYNEQFF
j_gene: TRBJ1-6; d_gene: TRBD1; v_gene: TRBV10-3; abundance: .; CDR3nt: TGTGCCATCAGTTCGACAGGGGAGTACTCACCCCTCCACTTT; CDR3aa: CAISSTGEYSPLHF